The T cell receptor beta chain described here comes from a study of shared clonotypes between healthy human individuals. As defined, naive CD8 cells were CD45RO-negative and positively selected for CCR7, with terminally differentiated effector memory CD45RA+ cells excluded. The study enrolled healthy HIV-negative adults without recent acute infections or vaccinations as donors. Measured with immunoSEQ multiplex PCR; TCRdb has only the in-frame clones, and not every one. Here the sample spans some 630,000 clones, 95% to 96% being singletons. This CDR3 region has 17 residues. Trimming took 3 bases from V and 6 from J; bases not matched to a gene: 14. Germline V gene data show CDR1 as MNHNS and CDR2 as SASEGT. Study-wide results and limits: A handful of donors had around 5% of their naive CD4 clonotypes in common. Non-shared clonotypes showed lower generation probabilities than clonotypes common to all four donors.

Details on this clone: Its antigen is currently unknown.

This receptor was identified in a woman aged 30 to 39 in good health. Sequenced: naive CD8+ T cells sorted from blood. The chain recombines TRBV6-1 with TRBJ1-5; 7 positions match TRBD1. The CDR3 here is CASSELRGTGVIQPQHF. CDR3 nucleotides: TGTGCCAGCAGTGAGCTGAGGGGAACAGGGGTTATTCAGCCCCAGCATTTT.